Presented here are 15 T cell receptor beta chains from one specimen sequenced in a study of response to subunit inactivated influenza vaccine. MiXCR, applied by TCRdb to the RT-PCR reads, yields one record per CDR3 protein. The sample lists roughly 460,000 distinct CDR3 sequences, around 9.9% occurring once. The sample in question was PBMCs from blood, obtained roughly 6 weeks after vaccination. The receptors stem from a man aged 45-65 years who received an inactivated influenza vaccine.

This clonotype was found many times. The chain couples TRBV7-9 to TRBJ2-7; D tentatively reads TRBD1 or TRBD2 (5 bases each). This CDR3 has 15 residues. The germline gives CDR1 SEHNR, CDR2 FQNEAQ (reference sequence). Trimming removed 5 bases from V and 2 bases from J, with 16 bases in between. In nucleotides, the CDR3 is TGTGCCAGCAGCCCACCGGGACCGCGTGCCTACGAGCAGTACTTC. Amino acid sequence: CASSPPGPRAYEQYF.

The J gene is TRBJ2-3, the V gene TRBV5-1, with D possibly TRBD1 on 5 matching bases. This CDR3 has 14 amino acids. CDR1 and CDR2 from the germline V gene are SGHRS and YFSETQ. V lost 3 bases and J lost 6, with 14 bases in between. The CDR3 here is CASSSRLPGDTQYF. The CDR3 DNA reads TGCGCCAGCAGCTCCCGACTTCCAGGGGATACGCAGTATTTT.

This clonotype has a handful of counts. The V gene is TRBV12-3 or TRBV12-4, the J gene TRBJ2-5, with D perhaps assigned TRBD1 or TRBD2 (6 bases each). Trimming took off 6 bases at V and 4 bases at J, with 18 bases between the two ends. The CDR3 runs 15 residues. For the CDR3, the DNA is TGTGCCAGCAGCTACTCTGAAGGGGGGCGAGAGACCCAGTACTTC. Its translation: CASSYSEGGRETQYF.

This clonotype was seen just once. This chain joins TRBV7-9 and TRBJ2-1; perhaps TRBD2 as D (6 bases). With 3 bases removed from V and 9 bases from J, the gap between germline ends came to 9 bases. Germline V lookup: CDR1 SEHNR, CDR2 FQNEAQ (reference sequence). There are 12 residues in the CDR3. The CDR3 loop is CASSFAGFEQFF. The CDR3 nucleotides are TGTGCCAGCAGCTTCGCGGGGTTTGAGCAGTTCTTC.

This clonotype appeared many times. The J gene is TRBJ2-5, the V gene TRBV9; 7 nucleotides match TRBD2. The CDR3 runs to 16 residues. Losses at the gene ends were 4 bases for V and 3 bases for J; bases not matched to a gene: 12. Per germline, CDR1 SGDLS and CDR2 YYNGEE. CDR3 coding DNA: TGTGCCAGCAGCTTAAGACCTAGCGGAGGGAAAGAGACCCAGTACTTC. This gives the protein CASSLRPSGGKETQYF. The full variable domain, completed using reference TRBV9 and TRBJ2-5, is DSGVTQTPKHLITATGQRVTLRCSPRSGDLSVYWYQQSLDQGLQFLIQYYNGEERAKGNILERFSAQQFPDLHSELNLSSLELGDSALYFCASSLRPSGGKETQYFGPGTRLLVL.

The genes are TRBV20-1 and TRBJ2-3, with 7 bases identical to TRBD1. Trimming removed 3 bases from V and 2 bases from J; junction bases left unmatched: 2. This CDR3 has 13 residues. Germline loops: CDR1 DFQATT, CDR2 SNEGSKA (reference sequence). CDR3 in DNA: TGCAGTGCTAGCACAGGGGTCACAGATACGCAGTATTTT. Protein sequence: CSASTGVTDTQYF.

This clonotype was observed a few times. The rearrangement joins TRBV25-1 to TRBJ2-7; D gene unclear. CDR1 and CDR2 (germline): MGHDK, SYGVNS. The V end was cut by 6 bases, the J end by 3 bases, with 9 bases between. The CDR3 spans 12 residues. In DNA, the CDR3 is TGTGCCAGCAGCGATAACGGCTACGAGCAGTACTTC. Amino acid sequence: CASSDNGYEQYF.

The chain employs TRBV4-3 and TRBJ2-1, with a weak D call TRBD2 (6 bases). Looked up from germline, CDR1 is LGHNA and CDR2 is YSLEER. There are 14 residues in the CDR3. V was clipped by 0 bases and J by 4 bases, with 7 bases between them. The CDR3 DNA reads TGCGCCAGCAGCCAAGAACTAGCATACAATGAGCAGTTCTTC. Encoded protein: CASSQELAYNEQFF.

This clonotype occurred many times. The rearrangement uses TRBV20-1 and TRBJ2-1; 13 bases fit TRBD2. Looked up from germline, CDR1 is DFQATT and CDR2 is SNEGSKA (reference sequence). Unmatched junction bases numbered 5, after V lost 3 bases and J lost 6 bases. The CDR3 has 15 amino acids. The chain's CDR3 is CSARGGLAGLNEQFF. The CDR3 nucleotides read TGCAGTGCTAGGGGGGGACTAGCGGGGCTCAATGAGCAGTTCTTC.

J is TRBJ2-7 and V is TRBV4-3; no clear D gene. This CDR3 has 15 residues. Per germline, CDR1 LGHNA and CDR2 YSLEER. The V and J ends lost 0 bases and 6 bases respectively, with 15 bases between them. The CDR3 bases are TGCGCCAGCAGCCAAGATTGGGCTCCGGGTGGCGAGCAGTACTTC. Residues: CASSQDWAPGGEQYF.

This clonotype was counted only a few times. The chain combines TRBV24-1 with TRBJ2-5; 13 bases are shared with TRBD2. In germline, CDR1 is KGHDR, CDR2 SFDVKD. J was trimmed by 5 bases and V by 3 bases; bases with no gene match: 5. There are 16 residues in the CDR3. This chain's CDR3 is CATSDPGLAGRETQYF. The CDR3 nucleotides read TGTGCCACCAGTGATCCGGGACTAGCGGGACGGGAGACCCAGTACTTC.

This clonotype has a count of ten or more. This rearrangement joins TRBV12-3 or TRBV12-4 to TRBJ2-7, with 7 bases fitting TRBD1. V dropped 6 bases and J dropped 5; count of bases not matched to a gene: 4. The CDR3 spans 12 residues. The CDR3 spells CASSRQGNEQYF. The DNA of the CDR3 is TGTGCCAGCAGCAGACAGGGAAACGAGCAGTACTTC.

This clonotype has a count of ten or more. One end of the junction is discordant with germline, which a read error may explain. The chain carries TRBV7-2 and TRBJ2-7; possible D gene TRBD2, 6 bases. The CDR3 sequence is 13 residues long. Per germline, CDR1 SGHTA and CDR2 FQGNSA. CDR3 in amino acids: CASSLAFRGGLDF. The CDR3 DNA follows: TGTGCCAGCAGCTTAGCATTTAGGGGAGGCTTGGACTTC.

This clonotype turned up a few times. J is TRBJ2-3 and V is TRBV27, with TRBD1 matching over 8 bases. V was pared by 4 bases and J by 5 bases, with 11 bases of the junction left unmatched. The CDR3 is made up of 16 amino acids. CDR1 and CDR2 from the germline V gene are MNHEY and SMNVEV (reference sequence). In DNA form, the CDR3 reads TGTGCCAGCAGTTACAAGGACAGGGTTGGAGGAGATACGCAGTATTTT. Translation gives CASSYKDRVGGDTQYF.

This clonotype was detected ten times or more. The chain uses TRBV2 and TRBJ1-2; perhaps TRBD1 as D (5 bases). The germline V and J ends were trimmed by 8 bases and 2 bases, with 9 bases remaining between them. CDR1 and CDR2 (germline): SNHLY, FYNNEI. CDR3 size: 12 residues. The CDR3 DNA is TGTGCCAGCGGAGGGGTCAACTATGGCTACACCTTC. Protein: CASGGVNYGYTF.